Given below is one T cell receptor beta chain in context. The antigen is unknown. This entry comes from a study of CXCR3-negative and CXCR3-positive naive CD8 T cells. Across the study: With about 1.5 +/- 0.3 million reads per library, the TRB reads numbered around 140 million in total. General study findings and limits: Memory, not naive, CXCR3-negative and CXCR3-positive cells differed in TRBV-TRBJ usage. CXCR3-negative naive cells had less hydrophobic TRB CDR3s than did CXCR3-positive naive cells. It was found that naive subsets had comparable surface CD5, and TCR strength was inferred from TRB CDR3 properties.

CD45RO-CCR7+CD27+CD95- expression identified naive CD8+ T cells. Germline V gene data show CDR1 as SQVTM and CDR2 as ANQGSEA. The length of the CDR3 is 13 residues. The TRB libraries of cDNA were built by UMI-labeled 5' RACE. For each CDR3 protein, TCRdb gives one entry from its re-call of the 5' RACE reads, without DNA. This sample's table has about 5,700 distinct CDR3 sequences. This receptor was identified in a human donor in good health. Some clones in this sample may be carry-over from other donors' samples. The chain links TRBV29-1 to TRBJ2-5; TCRdb's D call of TRBD1 is untestable without DNA. Sample: naive CXCR3+ CD8+ T cells from blood. Subset given: CD45RO-CCR7+CD27+CD95- naive CD8+ T cells expressing CXCR3 (TNR3+). CDR3 sequence: CSAPMGAVETQYF.